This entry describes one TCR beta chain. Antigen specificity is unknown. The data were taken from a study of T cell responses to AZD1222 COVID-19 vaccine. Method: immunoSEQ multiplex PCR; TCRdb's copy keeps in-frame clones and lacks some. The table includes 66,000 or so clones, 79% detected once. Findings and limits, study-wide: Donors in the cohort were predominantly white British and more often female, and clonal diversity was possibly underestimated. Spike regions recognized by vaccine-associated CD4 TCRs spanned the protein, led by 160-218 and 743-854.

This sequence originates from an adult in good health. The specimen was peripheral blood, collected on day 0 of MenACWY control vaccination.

The CDR3 nucleotides are TGTGCCAGCAGTAGGGCGTCGGGACAGATGAACACTGAAGCTTTCTTT. Its protein product is CASSRASGQMNTEAFF. The chain employs TRBV6-2 or TRBV6-3 and TRBJ1-1; 7 bases are a match to TRBD1. The germline CDR1 and CDR2 sequences are MNHEY and SVGEGT. The CDR3 runs to 16 residues. Trimming at V came to 5 bases and at J to 0 bases, leaving 9 bases not matched to a gene.